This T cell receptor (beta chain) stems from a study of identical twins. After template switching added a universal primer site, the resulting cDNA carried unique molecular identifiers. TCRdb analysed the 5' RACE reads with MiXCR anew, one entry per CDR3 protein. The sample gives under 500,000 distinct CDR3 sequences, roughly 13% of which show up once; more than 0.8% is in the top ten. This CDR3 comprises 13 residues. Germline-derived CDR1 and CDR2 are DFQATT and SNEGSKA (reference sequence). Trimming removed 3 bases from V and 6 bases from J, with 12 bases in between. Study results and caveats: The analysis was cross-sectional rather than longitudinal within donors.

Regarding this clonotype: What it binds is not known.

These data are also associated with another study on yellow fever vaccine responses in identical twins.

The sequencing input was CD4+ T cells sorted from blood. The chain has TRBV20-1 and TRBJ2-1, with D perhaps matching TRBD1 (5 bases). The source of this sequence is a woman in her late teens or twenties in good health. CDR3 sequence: CSARQGTRNEQFF. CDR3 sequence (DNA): TGCAGTGCTAGGCAGGGTACGCGCAATGAGCAGTTCTTC.